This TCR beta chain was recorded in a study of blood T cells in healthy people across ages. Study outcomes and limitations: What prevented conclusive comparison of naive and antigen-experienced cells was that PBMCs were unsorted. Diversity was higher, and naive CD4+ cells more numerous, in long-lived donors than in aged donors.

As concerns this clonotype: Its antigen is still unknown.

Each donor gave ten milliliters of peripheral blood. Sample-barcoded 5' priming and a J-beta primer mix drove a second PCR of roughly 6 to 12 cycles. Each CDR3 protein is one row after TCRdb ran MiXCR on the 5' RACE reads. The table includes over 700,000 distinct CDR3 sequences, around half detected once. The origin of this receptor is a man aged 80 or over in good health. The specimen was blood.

The CDR3 spells CASSEFGGPVDNQPQHF. CDR3 sequence (DNA): TGTGCCAGCAGTGAATTTGGAGGGCCCGTTGACAATCAGCCCCAGCATTTT. The chain recombines TRBV6-1 with TRBJ1-5, with unresolved D. The germline V gene encodes CDR1 MNHNS and CDR2 SASEGT. The CDR3 loop spans 17 amino acids. Deletions cut 2 bases from V and 3 bases from J, with 17 bases between.